One and the same sample provided the 28 T cell receptor beta chains below, sequenced in a study of somatic mutations in cytotoxic T cells in rheumatoid arthritis. Generated by immunoSEQ multiplex PCR, the TCRdb table keeps only in-frame clones and is missing some. The top ten clones hold about 10% of a sample with 15,000 to 25,000 clones, roughly four fifths of them seen once. Sequenced input: CD8+ T cells sorted from blood. The source is a woman aged 50 to 60 in good health.

The count of this clone is one. The CDR3 DNA sequence: TGTGCCAGCAGCGTAGGGGGGCGGACTGAAGCTTTCTTT. The encoded protein is CASSVGGRTEAFF. The chain combines TRBV9 with TRBJ1-1; tentatively, D is TRBD1 (6 bases). Looked up from germline, CDR1 is SGDLS and CDR2 is YYNGEE. This CDR3 contains 13 residues. Trimming cost V 0 bases and J 5 bases, with 8 bases left between them.

The rearrangement joins TRBV4-1 to TRBJ2-7; D may be TRBD1 (6 bases). Trimming removed 4 bases from V and 4 bases from J, with 11 bases in between. The CDR3 extends over 13 amino acids. In germline, CDR1 is MGHRA, CDR2 YSYEKL. This CDR3 reads CASSPQTGYEQYF. Here the CDR3 DNA reads TGCGCCAGCAGCCCACAAACAGGGTACGAGCAGTACTTC.

The V gene is TRBV7-9, the J gene TRBJ2-1, with TRBD2 matching over 12 bases. The CDR3 length is 13 residues. The V segment lost 6 bases and the J segment 8 bases; nucleotides outside the gene matches: 2. Looked up from germline, CDR1 is SEHNR and CDR2 is FQNEAQ (reference sequence). The CDR3 protein is CASRTSGGHEQFF. CDR3 DNA sequence: TGTGCCAGCAGGACTAGCGGGGGCCATGAGCAGTTCTTC.

The chain joins TRBV9 to TRBJ2-1; 9 nucleotides agree with TRBD1. This CDR3 has 15 residues. V lost 4 bases to trimming and J lost 4 bases; unmatched junction nucleotides: 6. Germline CDR1 and CDR2: SGDLS and YYNGEE. CDR3 region: CASSQTGGDYNEQFF. The CDR3 coding sequence is TGTGCCAGCAGCCAAACAGGGGGCGATTACAATGAGCAGTTCTTC. The full variable domain, its missing parts supplied by reference TRBV9 and TRBJ2-1, is DSGVTQTPKHLITATGQRVTLRCSPRSGDLSVYWYQQSLDQGLQFLIQYYNGEERAKGNILERFSAQQFPDLHSELNLSSLELGDSALYFCASSQTGGDYNEQFFGPGTRLTVL.

J is TRBJ1-1 and V is TRBV11-2; D is perhaps TRBD1 (6 bases). The V and J ends lost 5 bases and 1 base respectively, with 14 bases between them. The CDR3 extends over 15 amino acids. CDR1 SGHAT and CDR2 FQNNGV come from the germline V gene. The CDR3 reads CASSPLARGNTEAFF. The CDR3 region has the DNA TGTGCCAGCAGCCCTCTCGCCAGGGGGAACACTGAAGCTTTCTTT.

The chain is built from TRBV6-5 and TRBJ2-4; D tentatively fits TRBD1 or TRBD2 (5 bases each). Germline CDR1 and CDR2: MNHEY and SVGAGI. The V end lost 0 bases, the J end lost 8 bases, and 17 bases lay between the germline ends. This CDR3 is built from 16 residues. CDR3 DNA: TGTGCCAGCAGTTACTCGTCAGGGTCCGGGGCGGACATTCAGTACTTC. It yields the protein CASSYSSGSGADIQYF.

The chain employs TRBV29-1 and TRBJ2-5, with D unclear. Looked up from germline, CDR1 is SQVTM and CDR2 is ANQGSEA. The length of the CDR3 is 10 residues. V gave up 5 bases and J gave up 5 bases, with 6 bases separating them. The CDR3 is CSVYRETQYF. In DNA, the CDR3 is TGCAGCGTTTACCGGGAGACCCAGTACTTC.

V gene TRBV5-6 combines with J gene TRBJ1-2; unclear D gene. From germline, CDR1 is SGHDT and CDR2 YYEEEE. CDR3 length equals 14 residues. V was cut by 1 base and J by 4 bases, with 11 bases left in between. The CDR3: CASSLSWGSYGYTF. CDR3 DNA sequence: TGTGCCAGCAGCTTGTCATGGGGTTCCTATGGCTACACCTTC.

V and J are TRBV7-6 and TRBJ1-5; 7 bases match TRBD1. The CDR3 totals 14 residues. The trim removed 5 bases at V and 2 bases at J, leaving 3 bases unmatched. The germline gives CDR1 SGHVS, CDR2 FNYEAQ. In DNA, the CDR3 is TGTGCCAGCAGCCCAGACAGGGGCAATCAGCCCCAGCATTTT. This gives the protein CASSPDRGNQPQHF. Looking up the rest from reference TRBV7-6 and TRBJ1-5 gives the full variable domain: GAGVSQSPRYKVTKRGQDVALRCDPISGHVSLYWYRQALGQGPEFLTYFNYEAQQDKSGLPNDRFSAERPEGSISTLTIQRTEQRDSAMYRCASSPDRGNQPQHFGDGTRLSIL.

The V gene is TRBV27, the J gene TRBJ1-1, with D maybe TRBD1 (5 bases). CDR3 size: 14 residues. CDR1 and CDR2 from the germline V gene are MNHEY and SMNVEV (reference sequence). V shed 1 base and J shed 4 bases, with 10 bases lying between them. The CDR3 protein is CASSLFQGSTEAFF. The CDR3, as DNA: TGTGCCAGCAGTTTATTTCAGGGTAGCACTGAAGCTTTCTTT.

The CDR3 protein is CASSLGGGPAYEQYF. The DNA for the CDR3 is TGTGCCAGCAGCTTAGGAGGCGGGCCCGCCTACGAGCAGTACTTC. The gene calls are TRBV7-6 and TRBJ2-7, with a tentative D call TRBD2 (5 bases). Germline lookup yields CDR1 SGHVS and CDR2 FNYEAQ. V dropped 1 base and J dropped 2 bases, with 12 bases sitting between them. The CDR3 contains 15 residues.

The CDR3 nucleotides are TGTGCCAGTAGCAACCTGGGCTCCTACAATGAGCAGTTCTTC. This gives the protein CASSNLGSYNEQFF. The chain is built from TRBV19 and TRBJ2-1; D unclear. V gave up 6 bases and J gave up 0 bases, with 9 bases separating them. Looked up from germline, CDR1 is LNHDA and CDR2 is SQIVND (reference sequence). The CDR3 totals 14 residues.

As concerns this clone: The sample has other DNA sequences that encode this CDR3 too. V usage is TRBV6-5 and J usage is TRBJ2-7, with D hard to call. This CDR3 has 15 amino acids. The germline V and J ends were trimmed by 4 bases and 0 bases, with 13 bases remaining between them. In germline, CDR1 is MNHEY, CDR2 SVGAGI. The CDR3 loop reads CASSSFPDLSYEQYF. As DNA, the CDR3 is TGTGCCAGCAGTTCTTTCCCAGACCTCTCCTACGAGCAGTACTTC.

The genes are TRBV7-8 and TRBJ2-7, with 9 positions matching TRBD1. Germline trimming cut 5 bases from V and 5 bases from J; bases unmatched to any gene: 4. This CDR3 spans 13 amino acids. Germline assignment: CDR1 SGHVS and CDR2 FQNEAQ. In DNA, the CDR3 is TGTGCCAGCAGCATAGGACAGGGGAACGAGCAGTACTTC. It is translated as CASSIGQGNEQYF.

About this clone: At one boundary the junction diverges from the germline segment, which might be a read error. The rearrangement uses TRBV6-1 and TRBJ2-5; perhaps TRBD2 as D (6 bases). The CDR3 has 11 amino acids. The V gene's germline CDR1 is MNHNS and CDR2 SASEGT. The CDR3, as DNA: TGTGCCAGCAGTGAAATGGGAATAGCGGACTTC. Protein sequence: CASSEMGIADF.

This chain links TRBV4-1 with TRBJ1-3, with D hard to call. CDR1 is MGHRA, CDR2 YSYEKL, per germline. V was cut by 4 bases and J by 0 bases, with 19 bases left in between. This CDR3 region has 18 residues. The chain's CDR3 is CASSLNTVSNSSGNTIYF. CDR3 bases: TGCGCCAGCAGCCTTAATACCGTGTCCAACTCCTCTGGAAACACCATATATTTT.

The chain recombines TRBV28 with TRBJ1-5; 10 bases fit TRBD1. V trimming: 2 bases; J trimming: 6 bases; junction bases outside the gene matches: 7. Germline assignment: CDR1 MDHEN and CDR2 SYDVKM. The CDR3 contains 16 residues. The CDR3 spells CASSLRGQGISQPQHF. In nucleotides, the CDR3 is TGTGCCAGCAGTTTACGGGGACAGGGGATAAGTCAGCCCCAGCATTTT.

The chain carries TRBV10-3 and TRBJ1-2, with TRBD1 as a possible D gene (5 bases). Germline V gene data show CDR1 as ENHRY and CDR2 as SYGVKD. The ends were cut back, 8 bases at V and 6 bases at J, with 7 bases in the middle. There are 10 residues in the CDR3. The CDR3 DNA reads TGTGCCATCCGAGGGGATGGCTACACCTTC. This encodes CAIRGDGYTF.

This clone was found once. The chain joins TRBV30 to TRBJ2-7, with D perhaps TRBD1 or TRBD2 (5 bases each). Trimming removed 4 bases from V and 5 bases from J, with 12 bases in between. The CDR3 covers 12 residues. The germline V gene has CDR1 GTSNPN and CDR2 SVGIG (reference sequence). The DNA for the CDR3 is TGTGCCTGGACAGGGACGGGTGACGAGCAGTACTTC. It is translated as CAWTGTGDEQYF.

The chain combines TRBV23-1 with TRBJ1-5; a weak D match, TRBD1 (5 bases). TRBV23-1 is known as an ORF, though its function is uncertain. CDR3 length: 14 residues. With 2 bases removed from V and 1 base from J, the gap between germline ends came to 6 bases. CDR3 region: CASSQEGSNQPQHF. CDR3 sequence (DNA): TGCGCCAGCAGTCAAGAGGGGAGCAATCAGCCCCAGCATTTT.

The chain combines TRBV29-1 with TRBJ2-2; 10 bases line up with TRBD1. This CDR3 comprises 13 residues. Germline V CDR1 and CDR2: SQVTM, ANQGSEA. V dropped 6 bases and J dropped 5; count of bases not matched to a gene: 3. The CDR3: CSVRDRGTGELFF. CDR3 in DNA: TGCAGCGTCCGGGACAGGGGAACCGGGGAGCTGTTTTTT.

The J gene is TRBJ1-2, the V gene TRBV4-1; D gene uncertain. CDR3 size: 17 residues. Germline lookup yields CDR1 MGHRA and CDR2 YSYEKL. The V end lost 1 base, the J end lost 0 bases, and 15 bases lay between the germline ends. CDR3 sequence: CASSQALGGVPNYGYTF. CDR3 in DNA: TGCGCCAGCAGCCAAGCCCTGGGTGGGGTCCCTAACTATGGCTACACCTTC.

The chain employs TRBV6-1 and TRBJ2-7, with 7 bases that match TRBD2. The CDR3 spans 16 residues. V shed 2 bases, J shed 3 bases, and the junction held 10 bases outside the gene matches. CDR1 and CDR2 (germline): MNHNS, SASEGT. The CDR3 bases are TGTGCCAGCAGTGAATATGGGGGAGGGCGGCTCTACGAGCAGTACTTC. This sequence encodes CASSEYGGGRLYEQYF.

This chain uses TRBV16 with TRBJ2-7; D perhaps matches TRBD1 (5 bases). CDR1 is KGHSY and CDR2 is FQNENV in the germline V gene. Between the trimmed V and J ends, which lost 2 bases and 5 bases, there was a span of 16 bases. The CDR3 runs to 15 residues. The CDR3, as DNA: TGTGCCAGCAGCCAAGAGATTGCAGGGTTGGACGAGCAGTACTTC. Amino acid sequence: CASSQEIAGLDEQYF.

The genes are TRBV5-4 and TRBJ1-2, with D possibly being TRBD1 (5 bases). V dropped 0 bases and J dropped 4 bases, with 10 bases sitting between them. The CDR3 totals 14 residues. CDR1 is SGHNT, CDR2 YYREEE, per germline (reference sequence). CDR3 nucleotides: TGTGCCAGCAGCTTGGCGGGACCGCTCTATGGCTACACCTTC. Translating gives CASSLAGPLYGYTF.

This sequence joins TRBV2 and TRBJ2-2; 11 positions agree with TRBD2. With 5 bases clipped from V and 7 bases from J, the junction kept 9 bases outside the gene matches. This CDR3 comprises 16 residues. Germline values: CDR1 SNHLY, CDR2 FYNNEI. CDR3 nucleotide sequence: TGTGCCAGCAGTTACTTCCTAGCGGGGGGAAACGGGGAGCTGTTTTTT. It yields the protein CASSYFLAGGNGELFF.

V gene TRBV28 combines with J gene TRBJ2-1; D call uncertain. Trimming left V 5 bases short and J 2 bases short, with 13 bases between. This CDR3 has 15 residues. Germline CDR1 is MDHEN and CDR2 is SYDVKM. The CDR3 DNA is TGTGCCAGCAGTCCGACCACGACACCCTACAATGAGCAGTTCTTC. Its protein is CASSPTTTPYNEQFF.

V usage is TRBV7-8 and J usage is TRBJ1-4; D not certain. Germline values: CDR1 SGHVS, CDR2 FQNEAQ. Trimming removed 7 bases at V and 0 bases at J, with 12 bases between. The CDR3 has 15 residues. CDR3 nucleotide sequence: TGTGCCAGCACCCTTGGAGGCGCAACTAATGAAAAACTGTTTTTT. It yields the protein CASTLGGATNEKLFF.